This T cell receptor beta chain comes out of a study of post-analysis software for immune sequencing data. Study details: Both relapsing-remitting and secondary progressive multiple sclerosis featured among the disease courses, as did progressive-relapsing multiple sclerosis. Overall study findings and caveats: People with multiple sclerosis had a significantly lower normalized Chao1 diversity than controls did. Samples sharing a preparation batch grouped tightly together when assessed by F measure.

Unique molecular identifiers tagged the TCR beta cDNA libraries. T cells numbering roughly 0.85 to 10 million gave rise to a few hundred thousand cDNA molecules. Via MiXCR, TCRdb re-called the PCR reads, giving one row per CDR3 protein. Of roughly 870,000 distinct CDR3 sequences listed, approximately 53% were seen once; the top ten hold about 4.5%. To note about this clonotype: What it binds is unknown.

Sequenced sample: blood. This clonotype was obtained from a girl under 18 with multiple sclerosis.

The CDR3 is CASSPTLGGSYNEQFF. As DNA, the CDR3 is TGTGCCAGCAGCCCTACGCTTGGGGGCTCCTACAATGAGCAGTTCTTC. The J gene is TRBJ2-1, the V gene TRBV7-9; tentatively, D is TRBD1 or TRBD2 (5 bases each). Germline CDR1 SEHNR, CDR2 FQNEAQ (reference sequence). This CDR3 is built from 16 residues. Between the trimmed V and J ends, which lost 5 bases and 0 bases, there was a span of 14 bases.